Presented here are 10 T cell receptor beta chains from one specimen sequenced in a study of T cells in Graves' hyperthyroidism and ophthalmopathy. TCR beta CDR3 regions were amplified from RNA. With the HTBI primer set, the TCR CDR3 went through a first round of RT-PCR. TCRdb ran MiXCR on the multiplex PCR reads and lists one entry per CDR3 protein. The sample includes 40,000 to 55,000 distinct CDR3 sequences, 49% of them seen just once. The sequenced material came from peripheral blood or thyroid tissue (not recorded which). These receptors were taken from a woman aged 50 to 60 with Graves' hyperthyroidism.

The chain employs TRBV20-1 and TRBJ2-7; 7 nucleotides align to TRBD1. This CDR3 contains 13 residues. V was clipped by 6 bases and J by 2 bases; unmatched bases: 7. Per the germline V gene, CDR1 is DFQATT and CDR2 is SNEGSKA (reference sequence). CDR3 amino acids: CSATPGQPYEQYF. For the CDR3, the DNA is TGCAGTGCCACACCGGGACAGCCCTACGAGCAGTACTTC.

The chain couples TRBV10-3 to TRBJ2-5, with 7 bases that match TRBD2. CDR1 and CDR2 (germline): ENHRY, SYGVKD. There are 13 residues in the CDR3. After removal of 6 bases from V and 2 bases from J, the junction contained 3 bases not matched to a gene. The CDR3 reads CAIRDGGQETQYF. The CDR3, as DNA: TGTGCCATCAGGGACGGGGGGCAAGAGACCCAGTACTTC.

The chain joins TRBV7-2 to TRBJ2-7; perhaps D is TRBD1 or TRBD2 (5 bases each). The CDR3 spans 14 residues. V dropped 6 bases and J dropped 2 bases, with 14 bases sitting between them. CDR1 and CDR2 from the germline V gene are SGHTA and FQGNSA. The DNA for the CDR3 is TGTGCCAGCAGAGCCGGGACCCGAACCTACGAGCAGTACTTC. This translates into CASRAGTRTYEQYF. The variable domain in full, completed from reference TRBV7-2 and TRBJ2-7, reads GAGVSQSPSNKVTEKGKDVELRCDPISGHTALYWYRQSLGQGLEFLIYFQGNSAPDKSGLPSDRFSAERTGGSVSTLTIQRTQQEDSAVYLCASRAGTRTYEQYFGPGTRLTVT.

Ten or more counts support this clonotype. The V call is TRBV24-1, the J call TRBJ2-7; D is undetermined. The CDR3 is 13 amino acids. Germline assignment: CDR1 KGHDR and CDR2 SFDVKD. Trimming took off 7 bases at V and 2 bases at J, with 11 bases between the two ends. The DNA for the CDR3 is TGTGCCACCAGAGGAGCCCCGACCTACGAGCAGTACTTC. It codes for CATRGAPTYEQYF.

This clonotype was recorded many times. The chain recombines TRBV20-1 with TRBJ1-6; D gene unclear. The CDR3 totals 15 residues. Trimming left V 3 bases short and J 0 bases short, with 9 bases between. CDR1 and CDR2 from the germline V gene are DFQATT and SNEGSKA (reference sequence). As DNA, the CDR3 is TGCAGTGCTAGTTTGTCAAGCTCCTATAATTCACCCCTCCACTTT. Its translation: CSASLSSSYNSPLHF.

Ten or more counts support this clonotype. The V call is TRBV10-2, the J call TRBJ1-6; D is possibly TRBD1 (5 bases). Germline V CDR1 and CDR2: WSHSY, SAAADI. The V end lost 6 bases, the J end lost 7 bases, and 13 bases lay between the germline ends. This CDR3 has 14 amino acids. The CDR3 bases are TGCGCCAGCAGAGCGGCGGGGGGAAATTCACCCCTCCACTTT. It specifies CASRAAGGNSPLHF.

At least ten counts were recorded for this clonotype. The gene calls are TRBV7-9 and TRBJ1-5, with TRBD1 matching 8 bases. The ends lost 1 base at V and 1 base at J; junction bases unmatched: 6. Germline CDR1 and CDR2: SEHNR and FQNEAQ (reference sequence). CDR3 length: 17 amino acids. The CDR3 DNA reads as TGTGCCAGCAGCTTAGACAGGGGGGCCATCAGCAATCAGCCCCAGCATTTT. The encoded protein is CASSLDRGAISNQPQHF. The whole variable domain, filled in from reference TRBV7-9 and TRBJ1-5, reads DTGVSQNPRHKITKRGQNVTFRCDPISEHNRLYWYRQTLGQGPEFLTYFQNEAQLEKSRLLSDRFSAERPKGSFSTLEIQRTEQGDSAMYLCASSLDRGAISNQPQHFGDGTRLSIL.

In this sample, this clonotype turned up many times. The chain carries TRBV28 and TRBJ1-5; no reliable D call. The germline gives CDR1 MDHEN, CDR2 SYDVKM. The CDR3 covers 13 residues. The V end was cut by 5 bases, the J end by 3 bases, with 8 bases between. The CDR3 DNA follows: TGTGCCAGCAGTCCCGGGTTCAATCAGCCCCAGCATTTT. It codes for CASSPGFNQPQHF.

This clonotype was picked up one time. One end of the junction varies from germline; a read error may be responsible. The V and J genes are TRBV5-1 and TRBJ1-2; the D is unclear. Germline V gene sequence: CDR1 SGHRS, CDR2 YFSETQ. The CDR3 has 12 amino acids. In DNA, the CDR3 is TGCGCCAGCAGCTCCGGGCCCTACGGCTGCACCTTC. This translates into CASSSGPYGCTF. Combining the CDR3 with reference TRBV5-1 and TRBJ1-2 gives the whole variable domain KAGVTQTPRYLIKTRGQQVTLSCSPISGHRSVSWYQQTPGQGLQFLFEYFSETQRNKGNFPGRFSGRQFSNSRSEMNVSTLELGDSALYLCASSSGPYGCTFGSGTRLTVV.

This chain uses TRBV15 with TRBJ1-1; D is unresolved. Trimming removed 0 bases from V and 7 bases from J, with 12 bases in between. Germline CDR1 LNHNV, CDR2 YYDKDF (reference sequence). The CDR3 has 14 amino acids. CDR3 nucleotide sequence: TGTGCCACCAGCAGAGACTACGGTAAGAATGAAGCTTTCTTT. Translating it yields CATSRDYGKNEAFF.